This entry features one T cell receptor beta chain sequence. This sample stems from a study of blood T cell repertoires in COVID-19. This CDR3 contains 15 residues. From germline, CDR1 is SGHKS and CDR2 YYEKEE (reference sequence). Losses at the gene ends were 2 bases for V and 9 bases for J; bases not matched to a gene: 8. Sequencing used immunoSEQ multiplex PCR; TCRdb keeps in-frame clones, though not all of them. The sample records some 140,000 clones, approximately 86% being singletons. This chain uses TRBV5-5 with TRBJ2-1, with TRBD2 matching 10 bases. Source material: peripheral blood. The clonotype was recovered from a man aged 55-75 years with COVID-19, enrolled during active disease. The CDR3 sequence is CASSFASGSRSEQFF. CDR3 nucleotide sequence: TGTGCCAGCAGCTTCGCTAGCGGGAGCAGAAGTGAGCAGTTCTTC.